This TCR beta chain was observed in a study of blood T cell repertoires in COVID-19. Germline V gene data show CDR1 as MNHEY and CDR2 as SVGEGT. V was clipped by 0 bases and J by 4 bases, with 9 bases between them. The CDR3 covers 14 residues. The repertoire was sequenced with immunoSEQ multiplex PCR; TCRdb's copy has only in-frame clones and lacks some. Here the sample spans 140,000 or so clones, 87% being singletons. Specimen: peripheral blood. The gene calls are TRBV6-2 or TRBV6-3 and TRBJ1-1; D is possibly TRBD1 (5 bases). This clonotype was obtained from a woman in her 50s with acute or convalescent COVID-19. The CDR3 loop is CASSYSYGGTEAFF. As DNA, the CDR3 is TGTGCCAGCAGTTACTCGTACGGGGGCACTGAAGCTTTCTTT.